These T cell receptor beta chains were read from a single sample in a study of cytomegalovirus exposure and HLA in healthy donors. Generated by immunoSEQ multiplex PCR, the TCRdb table keeps only in-frame clones and is missing some. Of fewer than 200,000 clones listed, 80% to 90% are singletons. Sequences were obtained from PBMCs. Source of these receptors: a girl aged 2-10 years in good health and CMV-seropositive. Each CDR3 is given with its conserved first and last residue. D genes are given only for firm matches. Clone sizes are given selectively: once, few, many, or a class where the clone is expanded.

cdr3_aa: CASSLERGNTEAFF; cdr3_nt: TGTGCCAGCAGCTTAGAACGGGGGAACACTGAAGCTTTCTTT; v_call: TRBV7-8; clone_size: NA; d_call: NA; j_call: TRBJ1-1
cdr3_aa: CASSLQISGANVLTF; cdr3_nt: TGTGCCAGCAGCTTACAGATCTCTGGGGCCAACGTCCTGACTTTC; v_call: TRBV11-3; clone_size: NA; d_call: NA; j_call: TRBJ2-6
cdr3_aa: CASSTGQGLYEQYF; cdr3_nt: TGTGCCAGCAGCACAGGACAGGGACTCTACGAGCAGTACTTC; v_call: TRBV7-9; clone_size: NA; d_call: TRBD1; j_call: TRBJ2-7
cdr3_aa: CASSDRYYRWSYEQYF; cdr3_nt: TGTGCCAGCAGTGATAGGTATTACAGGTGGAGCTACGAGCAGTACTTC; v_call: TRBV2; clone_size: NA; d_call: NA; j_call: TRBJ2-7
cdr3_aa: CASPPIYRDNGYTF; cdr3_nt: TGTGCCAGCCCCCCAATCTACAGGGATAATGGCTACACCTTC; v_call: TRBV7-2; clone_size: NA; d_call: NA; j_call: TRBJ1-2
cdr3_aa: CASSLVGGTAYGYTF; cdr3_nt: TGTGCCAGCAGCTTAGTGGGGGGGACGGCTTATGGCTACACCTTC; v_call: TRBV7-2; clone_size: NA; d_call: NA; j_call: TRBJ1-2
cdr3_aa: CASSYLAGGAYGYTF; cdr3_nt: TGTGCCAGCAGTTACCTGGCGGGGGGTGCTTATGGCTACACCTTC; v_call: TRBV6-5; clone_size: few; d_call: NA; j_call: TRBJ1-2
cdr3_aa: CASSLAAQDAYEQYF; cdr3_nt: TGTGCCAGCAGCTTAGCGGCTCAGGATGCCTACGAGCAGTACTTC; v_call: TRBV7-9; clone_size: NA; d_call: NA; j_call: TRBJ2-7
cdr3_aa: CASSFLGGPQETQYF; cdr3_nt: TGTGCCAGCAGCTTCTTGGGAGGCCCCCAAGAGACCCAGTACTTC; v_call: TRBV9; clone_size: NA; d_call: NA; j_call: TRBJ2-5
cdr3_aa: CASSRMTGLNTGELFF; cdr3_nt: TGTGCCAGCAGCCGTATGACAGGGCTGAACACCGGGGAGCTGTTTTTT; v_call: TRBV28; clone_size: NA; d_call: TRBD1; j_call: TRBJ2-2
cdr3_aa: CASSQVPRRSYLRNEQFF; cdr3_nt: TGCGCCAGCAGCCAAGTCCCTAGGCGGAGTTACCTACGCAATGAGCAGTTCTTC; v_call: TRBV4-1; clone_size: few; d_call: NA; j_call: TRBJ2-1
cdr3_aa: CASKSGGATDTQYF; cdr3_nt: TGTGCCAGTAAGAGCGGGGGGGCCACAGATACGCAGTATTTT; v_call: TRBV5-6; clone_size: NA; d_call: TRBD2; j_call: TRBJ2-3
cdr3_aa: CASLLTSGQETQYF; cdr3_nt: TGCGCCTCCCTTTTGACTAGCGGCCAAGAGACCCAGTACTTC; v_call: TRBV10-2; clone_size: NA; d_call: TRBD2; j_call: TRBJ2-5
cdr3_aa: CASSLGLFYGYTF; cdr3_nt: TGTGCCAGCAGCTTGGGACTTTTCTATGGCTACACCTTC; v_call: TRBV5-4; clone_size: NA; d_call: NA; j_call: TRBJ1-2
cdr3_aa: CASRGTSGSSTDTQYF; cdr3_nt: TGTGCCAGCAGAGGGACTAGCGGGAGTAGCACAGATACGCAGTATTTT; v_call: TRBV6-6; clone_size: NA; d_call: TRBD2; j_call: TRBJ2-3
cdr3_aa: CASYERNTEAFF; cdr3_nt: TGTGCCAGCTATGAGAGGAACACTGAAGCTTTCTTT; v_call: TRBV5-4; clone_size: NA; d_call: NA; j_call: TRBJ1-1
cdr3_aa: CASSPIRGGTEAFF; cdr3_nt: TGTGCCAGCAGCCCCATAAGAGGTGGGACTGAAGCTTTCTTT; v_call: TRBV9; clone_size: NA; d_call: NA; j_call: TRBJ1-1
cdr3_aa: CASSLEGQGGLNEQYF; cdr3_nt: TGCGCCAGCAGCTTGGAGGGACAGGGGGGTCTCAACGAGCAGTACTTC; v_call: TRBV5-1; clone_size: NA; d_call: TRBD1; j_call: TRBJ2-7
cdr3_aa: CASTVEGGRTDTQYF; cdr3_nt: TGTGCCAGCACCGTGGAGGGCGGGCGCACAGATACGCAGTATTTT; v_call: TRBV5-4; clone_size: NA; d_call: NA; j_call: TRBJ2-3
cdr3_aa: CSVAGGADEQYF; cdr3_nt: TGCAGCGTTGCAGGGGGCGCGGACGAGCAGTACTTC; v_call: TRBV29-1; clone_size: NA; d_call: TRBD1; j_call: TRBJ2-7
cdr3_aa: CASSEGRNNYGYTF; cdr3_nt: TGTGCCAGCAGTGAGGGCAGGAACAACTATGGCTACACCTTC; v_call: TRBV25-1; clone_size: NA; d_call: NA; j_call: TRBJ1-2
cdr3_aa: CAWGGVSYGYTF; cdr3_nt: TGTGCCTGGGGGGGGGTGAGCTATGGCTACACCTTC; v_call: TRBV28; clone_size: NA; d_call: NA; j_call: TRBJ1-2
cdr3_aa: CASSPTGGIFTEAFF; cdr3_nt: TGTGCCAGCTCACCAACAGGGGGAATTTTTACTGAAGCTTTCTTT; v_call: TRBV18; clone_size: NA; d_call: TRBD1; j_call: TRBJ1-1